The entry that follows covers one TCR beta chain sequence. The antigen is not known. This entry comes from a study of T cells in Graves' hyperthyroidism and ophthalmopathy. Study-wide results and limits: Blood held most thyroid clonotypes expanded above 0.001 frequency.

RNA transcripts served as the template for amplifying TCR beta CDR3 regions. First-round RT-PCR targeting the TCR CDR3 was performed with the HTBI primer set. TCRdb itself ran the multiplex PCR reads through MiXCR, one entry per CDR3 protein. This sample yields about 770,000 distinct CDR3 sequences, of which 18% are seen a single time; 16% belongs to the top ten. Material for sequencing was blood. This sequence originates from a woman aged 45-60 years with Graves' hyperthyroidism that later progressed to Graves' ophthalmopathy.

The chain's CDR3 is CASSFEGSLLETQYF. Written as DNA, the CDR3 is TGTGCCAGCAGTTTCGAGGGATCTCTTTTAGAGACCCAGTACTTC. The chain carries TRBV6-9 and TRBJ2-5; a possible D gene is TRBD2 (5 bases). V lost 4 bases, J lost 4 bases, and 16 bases lay in between. Germline V CDR1 and CDR2: MNHGY, SVAAGI. The CDR3 has 15 amino acids.